A selection of T cell receptor beta chains follows, all from one sample in a study of blood T cell repertoires in COVID-19. The method was immunoSEQ multiplex PCR; TCRdb's version includes in-frame clones alone and lacks a portion of them. The data show about 320,000 clones, about nine tenths seen once. The material sequenced was PBMCs or T cells enriched from blood (not recorded which). These receptors were obtained from a man in his sixties who had recovered from COVID-19. Both conserved end residues are part of each CDR3. A D gene is named only where the DNA matches it firmly. Clone size is shown for a subset of rows, as once, few, many or a class of expanded clone.

j_call v_call d_call clone_size cdr3_aa cdr3_nt
TRBJ2-1 TRBV2 TRBD2 - CASPKREGSYNEQFF TGTGCCAGTCCCAAGCGGGAGGGGTCCTACAATGAGCAGTTCTTC
TRBJ1-4 TRBV19 TRBD1 - CASSLRGTENEKLFF TGTGCCAGTAGTCTCCGCGGGACAGAGAATGAAAAACTGTTTTTT
TRBJ2-3 TRBV5-4 TRBD2 - CASSSGLARTDTQYF TGTGCCAGCAGCTCCGGACTAGCGCGAACAGATACGCAGTATTTT
TRBJ2-7 TRBV7-2 - - CASSLASSYPEYF TGTGCCAGCAGCTTAGCTTCCTCTTACCCGGAGTACTTC
TRBJ2-3 TRBV7-3 - - CASSLGGGADTQYF TGTGCCAGCAGCTTGGGGGGAGGCGCAGATACGCAGTATTTT
TRBJ1-5 TRBV5-5 TRBD1 - CASSLGTGDSNQPQHF TGTGCCAGCAGCTTGGGGACAGGGGATAGCAATCAGCCCCAGCATTTT
TRBJ1-2 TRBV4-1 TRBD1 - CASSLPGQARPLYGYTF TGCGCCAGCAGCCTACCGGGACAGGCAAGGCCCCTCTATGGCTACACCTTC
TRBJ2-4 TRBV19 TRBD2 once CASRSGENIQYF TGTGCCAGTAGGAGCGGGGAAAACATTCAGTACTTC
TRBJ2-4 TRBV12-3/TRBV12-4 TRBD1 - CATGQGATNIQYF TGTGCCACCGGACAGGGGGCGACAAACATTCAGTACTTC
TRBJ2-2 TRBV2 TRBD2 - CASSRLARNTGELFF TGTGCCAGCAGTAGACTAGCCCGGAACACCGGGGAGCTGTTTTTT
TRBJ2-2 TRBV30 - few CAWSVESNTGELFF TGTGCCTGGAGTGTAGAGTCGAACACCGGGGAGCTGTTTTTT
TRBJ2-2 TRBV7-3 TRBD1 - CASSPVPTGGHAGELFF TGTGCCAGCAGCCCCGTACCCACAGGGGGCCACGCCGGGGAGCTGTTTTTT
TRBJ2-2 TRBV7-8 TRBD2 - CASSEGGRDTGELFF TGTGCCAGCAGTGAGGGCGGGAGGGACACCGGGGAGCTGTTTTTT
TRBJ2-5 TRBV19 TRBD2 - CASSILAGGETQYF TGTGCCAGTAGTATACTAGCGGGAGGAGAGACCCAGTACTTC
TRBJ1-4 TRBV7-9 TRBD1 - CASSLTGGVGEKLFF TGTGCCAGCAGCTTGACAGGGGGAGTAGGTGAAAAACTGTTTTTT
TRBJ1-4 TRBV19 TRBD1 - CASSARTGPNEKLFF TGTGCCAGTAGTGCGAGGACAGGGCCAAATGAAAAACTGTTTTTT
TRBJ2-7 TRBV18 - - CASSPMEGGTYEQYF TGTGCCAGCTCACCAATGGAAGGGGGAACCTACGAGCAGTACTTC
TRBJ2-1 TRBV4-1 - - CASSQVERNEQFF TGCGCCAGCAGCCAAGTTGAACGGAATGAGCAGTTCTTC
TRBJ2-1 TRBV6-5 TRBD1 - CASSSTGVQSNEQFF TGTGCCAGCAGTTCCACAGGGGTTCAAAGCAATGAGCAGTTCTTC
TRBJ2-1 TRBV3-1/TRBV3-2 - few CASSQDWVGNEQFF TGTGCCAGCAGCCAGGACTGGGTCGGCAATGAGCAGTTCTTC
TRBJ1-5 TRBV6-6 - - CASSYVAGVNQPQHF TGTGCCAGCAGTTACGTTGCAGGGGTCAATCAGCCCCAGCATTTT
TRBJ2-7 TRBV6-6 TRBD1 - CASSSQQGDFYEQYF TGTGCCAGCAGTTCTCAACAGGGGGATTTCTACGAGCAGTACTTC
TRBJ2-2 TRBV18 - - CASSEFEPNTGELFF TGTGCCAGCTCAGAGTTTGAACCGAACACCGGGGAGCTGTTTTTT
TRBJ2-1 TRBV2 - once CASTERDSYNEQFF TGTGCCAGCACCGAACGGGACTCCTACAATGAGCAGTTCTTC
TRBJ1-4 TRBV7-2 - - CASSLANRNEKLFF TGTGCCAGCAGCTTGGCAAACAGAAATGAAAAACTGTTTTTT
TRBJ2-7 TRBV15 TRBD1 - CATSRDYGTGAWAYEQYF TGTGCCACCAGCAGAGATTACGGGACAGGGGCTTGGGCTTACGAGCAGTACTTC
TRBJ2-7 TRBV28 TRBD1 - CASSSYRGDEQYF TGTGCCAGCAGTTCTTACAGGGGGGACGAGCAGTACTTC
TRBJ2-2 TRBV19 - - CASHIREGHTGELFF TGTGCCAGTCATATCAGGGAAGGGCACACCGGGGAGCTGTTTTTT
TRBJ2-1 TRBV5-4 TRBD2 - CASSSLTSGRHEQFF TGTGCCAGCAGCTCCCTGACTAGCGGGAGGCATGAGCAGTTCTTC
TRBJ1-4 TRBV19 TRBD1 - CASRRDRSTNEKLFF TGTGCCAGTAGGCGGGACAGATCTACTAATGAAAAACTGTTTTTT
TRBJ2-3 TRBV7-9 - - CASSFYRQITDTQYF TGTGCCAGCAGCTTCTATAGACAAATCACAGATACGCAGTATTTT
TRBJ2-3 TRBV19 TRBD2 - CASSIGLAGGPSTDTQYF TGTGCCAGTAGTATCGGACTAGCGGGAGGGCCTAGCACAGATACGCAGTATTTT
TRBJ2-1 TRBV18 TRBD2 - CASSPPPIGGANEQFF TGTGCCAGCTCACCCCCCCCCATCGGGGGGGCCAATGAGCAGTTCTTC
TRBJ2-3 TRBV2 TRBD1 - CASSRDRGTDTQYF TGTGCCAGCAGTCGGGACAGGGGGACAGATACGCAGTATTTT
TRBJ2-5 TRBV6-5 TRBD2 once CASSWGTSGIETQYF TGTGCCAGCAGTTGGGGGACTAGCGGGATAGAGACCCAGTACTTC
TRBJ2-6 TRBV6-2/TRBV6-3 - once CASSYHRVAGANVLTF TGTGCCAGCAGTTATCACAGGGTTGCGGGGGCCAACGTCCTGACTTTC
TRBJ2-4 TRBV7-8 - - CASSLAYLGGGQDIQYF TGTGCCAGCAGCTTAGCTTACCTAGGGGGAGGGCAGGACATTCAGTACTTC
TRBJ2-5 TRBV6-5 - - CASRYETVETQYF TGTGCCAGCAGATACGAGACAGTGGAGACCCAGTACTTC
TRBJ2-1 TRBV11-1 TRBD2 - CASSFSGVSYNEQFF TGTGCCAGCAGCTTTAGCGGGGTTTCCTACAATGAGCAGTTCTTC
TRBJ1-3 TRBV4-3 - - CASSQDSHGSGNTIYF TGCGCCAGCAGCCAAGATAGCCATGGATCCGGAAACACCATATATTTT
TRBJ1-3 TRBV28 TRBD1 - CASSLWGDGDRSTSSGNTIYF TGTGCCAGCAGTTTATGGGGGGATGGGGACAGATCCACGAGCTCTGGAAACACCATATATTTT
TRBJ1-2 TRBV7-9 TRBD1 few CASSDGDRGPGRGYTF TGTGCCAGCAGCGATGGTGACAGGGGGCCCGGTCGGGGCTACACCTTC
TRBJ2-2 TRBV11-2 TRBD1 - CASSSRGLSGELFF TGTGCCAGCAGCTCCAGGGGGCTGAGCGGGGAGCTGTTTTTT
TRBJ2-2 TRBV7-2 - - CASSPAWLTGELFF TGTGCCAGCAGCCCAGCGTGGCTCACCGGGGAGCTGTTTTTT